This entry describes one T cell receptor (beta chain). The data stem from a study of blood T cell repertoires in COVID-19. In the study overall: Both acute and convalescent COVID-19 samples were obtained from the United States, Italy and Spain. PBMCs, B-cell-depleted T cells, or T cells provided the cDNA or gDNA that made up the material.

In the original processing: Estimation of nucleated cell counts relied on the amplification of reference gene primers. Assay: immunoSEQ multiplex PCR; the TCRdb copy retains only in-frame clones and omits some. V and J calls and clone size are those listed in that table; D and trimming were worked out from the DNA. The table lists approximately 500,000 clones, 80% to 90% of them singletons, with about 0.91% in the top ten. This CDR3 has 14 amino acids. Between the trimmed V and J ends, which lost 4 bases and 2 bases, there was a span of 11 bases. Germline loops: CDR1 SGHTA, CDR2 FQGNSA. Followed over time, Seattle patients had been enrolled while infection was active.

Sequencing was carried out using peripheral blood. The chain links TRBV7-2 to TRBJ1-1; maybe TRBD1 (6 bases). This clonotype was obtained from a man aged 18 to 29 with COVID-19, enrolled during active disease. The CDR3 sequence is CASSSRGRNTEAFF. In nucleotides, the CDR3 is TGTGCCAGCAGCTCGCGGGGGCGTAACACTGAAGCTTTCTTT.